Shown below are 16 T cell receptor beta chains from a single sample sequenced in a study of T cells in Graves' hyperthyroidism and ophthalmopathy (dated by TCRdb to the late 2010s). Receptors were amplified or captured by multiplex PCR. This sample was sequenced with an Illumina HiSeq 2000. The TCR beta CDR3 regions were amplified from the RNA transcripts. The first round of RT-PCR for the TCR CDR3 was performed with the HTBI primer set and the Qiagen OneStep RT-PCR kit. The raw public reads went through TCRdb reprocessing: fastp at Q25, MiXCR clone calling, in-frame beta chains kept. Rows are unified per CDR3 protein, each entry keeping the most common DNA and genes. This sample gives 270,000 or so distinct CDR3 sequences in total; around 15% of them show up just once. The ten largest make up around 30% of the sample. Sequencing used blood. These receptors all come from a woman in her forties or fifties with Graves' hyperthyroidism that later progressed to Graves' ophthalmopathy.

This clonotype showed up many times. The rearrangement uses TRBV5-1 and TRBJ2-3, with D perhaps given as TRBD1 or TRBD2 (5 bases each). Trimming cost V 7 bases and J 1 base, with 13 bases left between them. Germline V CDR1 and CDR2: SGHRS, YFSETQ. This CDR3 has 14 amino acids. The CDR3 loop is CASRRGAGTDTQYF. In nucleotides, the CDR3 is TGCGCCAGCCGTCGAGGGGCGGGCACAGATACGCAGTATTTT.

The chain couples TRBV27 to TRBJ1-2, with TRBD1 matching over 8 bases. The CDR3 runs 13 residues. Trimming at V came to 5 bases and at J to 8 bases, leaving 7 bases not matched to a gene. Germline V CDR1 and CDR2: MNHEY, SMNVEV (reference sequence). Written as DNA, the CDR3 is TGTGCCAGCAGTCTGACAGGGGTTATGGGCTACACCTTC. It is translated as CASSLTGVMGYTF.

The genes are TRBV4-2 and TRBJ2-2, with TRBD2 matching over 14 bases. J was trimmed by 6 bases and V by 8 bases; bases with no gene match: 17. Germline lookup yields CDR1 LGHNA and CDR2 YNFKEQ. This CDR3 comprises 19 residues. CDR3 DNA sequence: TGTGCCAGCGCGCCAGAGGGACTAGCGGGAGCCACCTATCCCGGGGAGCTGTTTTTT. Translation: CASAPEGLAGATYPGELFF.

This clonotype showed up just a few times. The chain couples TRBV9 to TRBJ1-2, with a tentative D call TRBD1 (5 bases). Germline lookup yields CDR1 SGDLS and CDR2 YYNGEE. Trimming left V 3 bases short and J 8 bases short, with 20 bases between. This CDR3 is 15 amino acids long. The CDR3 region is CASSDPRTTPGGYTF. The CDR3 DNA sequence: TGTGCCAGCAGCGACCCCCGGACAACCCCAGGCGGCTACACCTTC.

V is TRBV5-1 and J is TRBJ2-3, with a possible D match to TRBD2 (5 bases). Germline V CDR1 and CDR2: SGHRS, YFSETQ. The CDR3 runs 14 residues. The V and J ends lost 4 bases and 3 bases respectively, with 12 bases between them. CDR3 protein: CASSDPRGTDTQYF. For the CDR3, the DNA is TGCGCCAGCAGCGACCCACGGGGAACAGATACGCAGTATTTT.

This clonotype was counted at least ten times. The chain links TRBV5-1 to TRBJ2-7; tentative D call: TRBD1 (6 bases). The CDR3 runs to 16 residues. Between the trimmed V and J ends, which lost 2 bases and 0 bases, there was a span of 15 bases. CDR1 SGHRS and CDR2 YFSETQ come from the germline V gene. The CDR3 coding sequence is TGCGCCAGCAGCTTAGTCAGTCCAGGGGCCTCCTACGAGCAGTACTTC. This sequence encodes CASSLVSPGASYEQYF.

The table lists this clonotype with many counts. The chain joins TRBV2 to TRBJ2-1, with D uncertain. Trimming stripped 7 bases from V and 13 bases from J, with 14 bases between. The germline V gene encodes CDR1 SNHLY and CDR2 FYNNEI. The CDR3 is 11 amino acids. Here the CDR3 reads CASMSRAGQFF. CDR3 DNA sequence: TGTGCCAGCATGAGTAGGGCAGGACAGTTCTTC.

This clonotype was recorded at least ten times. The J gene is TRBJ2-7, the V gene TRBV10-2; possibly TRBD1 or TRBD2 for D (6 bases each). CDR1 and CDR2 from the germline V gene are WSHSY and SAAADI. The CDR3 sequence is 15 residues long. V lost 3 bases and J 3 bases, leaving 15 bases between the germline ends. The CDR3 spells CASSDPGGQLYEQYF. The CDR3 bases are TGCGCCAGCAGTGACCCTGGGGGGCAGCTCTACGAGCAGTACTTC.

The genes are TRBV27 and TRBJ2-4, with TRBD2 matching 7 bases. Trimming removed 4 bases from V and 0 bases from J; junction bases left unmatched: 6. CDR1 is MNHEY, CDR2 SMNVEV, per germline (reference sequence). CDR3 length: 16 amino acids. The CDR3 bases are TGTGCCAGCAGTTCGGGACTATCGGTAGCCAAAAACATTCAGTACTTC. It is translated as CASSSGLSVAKNIQYF.

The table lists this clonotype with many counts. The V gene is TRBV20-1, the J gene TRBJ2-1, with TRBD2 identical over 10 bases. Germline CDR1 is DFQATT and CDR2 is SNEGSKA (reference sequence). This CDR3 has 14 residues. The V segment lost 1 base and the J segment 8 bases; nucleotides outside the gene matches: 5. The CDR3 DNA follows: TGCAGTGCTAGAGGCACTAGCGGGGATTATGAGCAGTTCTTC. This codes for CSARGTSGDYEQFF.

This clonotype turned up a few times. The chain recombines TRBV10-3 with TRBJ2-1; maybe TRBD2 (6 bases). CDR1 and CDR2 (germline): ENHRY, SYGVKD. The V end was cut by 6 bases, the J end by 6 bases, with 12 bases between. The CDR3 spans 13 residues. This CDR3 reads CAIRGLEGNEQFF. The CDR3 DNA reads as TGTGCCATCAGGGGCCTGGAGGGCAATGAGCAGTTCTTC.

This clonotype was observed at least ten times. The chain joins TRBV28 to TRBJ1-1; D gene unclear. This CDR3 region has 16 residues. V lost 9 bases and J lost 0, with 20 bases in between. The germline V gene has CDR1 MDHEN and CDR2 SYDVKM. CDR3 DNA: TGTGCCAGTGAGGGAGGAATTGGAATTATGAACACTGAAGCTTTCTTT. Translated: CASEGGIGIMNTEAFF.

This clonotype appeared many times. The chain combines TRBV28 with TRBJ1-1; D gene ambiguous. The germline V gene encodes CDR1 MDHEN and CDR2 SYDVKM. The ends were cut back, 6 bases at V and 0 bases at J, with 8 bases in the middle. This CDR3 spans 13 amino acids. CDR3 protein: CASRNTMNTEAFF. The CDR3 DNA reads TGTGCCAGCAGGAATACTATGAACACTGAAGCTTTCTTT.

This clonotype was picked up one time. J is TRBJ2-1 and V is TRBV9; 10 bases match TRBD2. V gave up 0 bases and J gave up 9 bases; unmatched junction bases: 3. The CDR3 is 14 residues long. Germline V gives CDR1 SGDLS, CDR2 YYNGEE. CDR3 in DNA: TGTGCCAGCAGCGTAGCAGCGGGAGGGGCTGAGCAGTTCTTC. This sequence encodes CASSVAAGGAEQFF.

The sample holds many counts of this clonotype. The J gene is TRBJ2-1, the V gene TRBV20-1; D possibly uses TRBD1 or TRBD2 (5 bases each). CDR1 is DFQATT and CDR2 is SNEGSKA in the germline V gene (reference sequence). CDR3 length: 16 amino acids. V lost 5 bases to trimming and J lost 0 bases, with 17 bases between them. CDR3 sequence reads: CSAGSGQVSSYNEQFF. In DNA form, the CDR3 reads TGCAGTGCTGGTTCGGGGCAGGTCAGCTCCTACAATGAGCAGTTCTTC.

The CDR3 DNA sequence: TGTGCCTGGAGTGCCACCGACGGGGTTAGGCCCGGGGAGCTGTTTTTT. Amino acids: CAWSATDGVRPGELFF. The chain carries TRBV30 and TRBJ2-2; D might be TRBD2 (5 bases). The CDR3 totals 16 residues. Germline V CDR1 and CDR2: GTSNPN, SVGIG (reference sequence). V was clipped by 1 base and J by 6 bases, with 18 bases between them. The variable domain in full, completed from reference TRBV30 and TRBJ2-2, reads SQTIHQWPATLVQPVGSPLSLECTVEGTSNPNLYWYRQAAGRGLQLLFYSVGIGQISSEVPQNLSASRPQDRQFILSSKKLLLSDSGFYLCAWSATDGVRPGELFFGEGSRLTVL.